These 28 T cell receptor beta chains share one sample of origin, sequenced in a study of blood T cell repertoires in COVID-19 (TCRdb year 2020). The library came from the immunoSEQ multiplex PCR assay. TCRdb limited this immuneACCESS table to in-frame rearrangements with V and J called. A share of clones is missing; checked studies link under half to unresolved V genes, and the rest is unexplained. The sample yields about 110,000 clones; 75% to 90% were counted once. Approximately 0.75% of the sample goes to the ten largest clones. The sequenced sample consisted of peripheral blood. The receptors here all came from a woman in her 70s with acute or convalescent COVID-19.

The chain is built from TRBV7-9 and TRBJ2-5, with TRBD1 identical over 9 bases. CDR3 length: 16 amino acids. V was clipped by 5 bases and J by 4 bases; unmatched bases: 11. Germline V gene data show CDR1 as SEHNR and CDR2 as FQNEAQ (reference sequence). DNA of the CDR3: TGTGCCAGCAGCCCCGATGCGACAGGGGGTCGAGAGACCCAGTACTTC. It encodes CASSPDATGGRETQYF.

V and J are TRBV29-1 and TRBJ1-2; 9 bases map to TRBD1. Germline assignment: CDR1 SQVTM and CDR2 ANQGSEA. Germline trimming cut 4 bases from V and 3 bases from J; bases unmatched to any gene: 6. This CDR3 has 14 residues. CDR3 in amino acids: CSVAGTGYHYGYTF. Here the CDR3 DNA reads TGCAGCGTTGCTGGGACAGGGTATCACTATGGCTACACCTTC.

The chain couples TRBV7-6 to TRBJ2-1; 9 nucleotides line up with TRBD1. With V trimmed by 4 bases and J by 8 bases, 9 bases remained unmatched. The germline V gene has CDR1 SGHVS and CDR2 FNYEAQ. This CDR3 contains 15 residues. CDR3 bases: TGTGCCAGCAGCTGGGGACAGGGACAATTGGATGAGCAGTTCTTC. The encoded protein is CASSWGQGQLDEQFF. Together with reference TRBV7-6 and TRBJ2-1, the CDR3 gives the full variable domain: GAGVSQSPRYKVTKRGQDVALRCDPISGHVSLYWYRQALGQGPEFLTYFNYEAQQDKSGLPNDRFSAERPEGSISTLTIQRTEQRDSAMYRCASSWGQGQLDEQFFGPGTRLTVL.

The rearrangement links TRBV2 to TRBJ2-7; perhaps TRBD2 as D (10 bases). Trimming stripped 7 bases from V and 7 bases from J, with 20 bases between. Germline V gene data show CDR1 as SNHLY and CDR2 as FYNNEI. The length of the CDR3 is 14 residues. The CDR3 is CASTLLAGQGEQYF. The CDR3 nucleotides read TGTGCCAGCACCCTACTAGCGGGACAGGGAGAGCAGTACTTC.

The V gene is TRBV5-1, the J gene TRBJ1-1, with TRBD1 matching 10 bases. In germline, CDR1 is SGHRS, CDR2 YFSETQ. V lost 3 bases, J lost 4 bases, and 3 bases stayed unmatched. The CDR3 spans 14 residues. The CDR3 bases are TGCGCCAGCAGCTCAAGACAGGGGGCCACTGAAGCTTTCTTT. Translating gives CASSSRQGATEAFF.

This sequence joins TRBV10-1 and TRBJ2-5, with D possibly matching TRBD1 (6 bases). There are 13 residues in the CDR3. Per the germline V gene, CDR1 is WNHNN and CDR2 is SYGVQD (reference sequence). Between the trimmed V and J ends, which lost 4 bases and 1 base, there was a span of 7 bases. The CDR3 is CASSADSQETQYF. The CDR3 nucleotides are TGCGCCAGCAGTGCGGACAGCCAAGAGACCCAGTACTTC.

V and J are TRBV18 and TRBJ2-5; 7 bases align to TRBD1. This CDR3 spans 15 amino acids. Germline CDR1 and CDR2: KGHSH and LQKENI. J gave up 7 bases and V 5 bases, and 13 bases lay outside the gene matches. The CDR3 loop reads CASSDDRAPVGTQYF. The CDR3 bases are TGTGCCAGCTCAGACGACAGGGCTCCCGTCGGGACCCAGTACTTC.

A single count supports this clone. The V and J genes are TRBV4-1 and TRBJ2-1; weak D call: TRBD2 (7 bases). This CDR3 contains 15 residues. The germline V gene encodes CDR1 MGHRA and CDR2 YSYEKL. V was clipped by 0 bases and J by 9 bases, with 15 bases between them. In DNA, the CDR3 is TGCGCCAGCAGCCAAGAAAGGGGGGGCCTCGGTGAGCAGTTCTTC. This gives the protein CASSQERGGLGEQFF.

V and J are TRBV7-2 and TRBJ2-1, with D perhaps TRBD2 (5 bases). CDR1 SGHTA and CDR2 FQGNSA come from the germline V gene. The V end was cut by 0 bases, the J end by 9 bases, with 15 bases between. The CDR3 consists of 15 residues. The CDR3: CASSLAGVGVSEQFF. The CDR3 coding sequence is TGTGCCAGCAGCTTAGCCGGCGTGGGAGTTAGTGAGCAGTTCTTC.

V gene TRBV5-1 combines with J gene TRBJ1-4; TRBD1 matches at 11 bases. Germline loops: CDR1 SGHRS, CDR2 YFSETQ. J gave up 6 bases and V 4 bases, and 5 bases lay outside the gene matches. The CDR3 is 15 residues long. As DNA, the CDR3 is TGCGCCAGCAGCGAAGGACAGGGGGCTTATGAAAAACTGTTTTTT. It encodes CASSEGQGAYEKLFF.

This clone was recorded once. The chain couples TRBV5-8 to TRBJ1-1, with D hard to call. In germline, CDR1 is SGHTS, CDR2 YDEGEE. The length of the CDR3 is 14 residues. The germline V and J ends were trimmed by 7 bases and 0 bases, with 13 bases remaining between them. The CDR3 protein is CASRRGNLNTEAFF. DNA of the CDR3: TGTGCCAGCCGCCGAGGGAACCTGAACACTGAAGCTTTCTTT.

The chain links TRBV19 to TRBJ2-1; 13 positions match TRBD2. Germline V gives CDR1 LNHDA, CDR2 SQIVND (reference sequence). This CDR3 has 17 amino acids. J gave up 4 bases and V 5 bases, and 8 bases lay outside the gene matches. The CDR3 nucleotides are TGTGCCAGTAGTTCCCCCGGGACTAGCGGGAAATACAATGAGCAGTTCTTC. Translated: CASSSPGTSGKYNEQFF.

V gene TRBV11-3 combines with J gene TRBJ2-1; 8 positions match TRBD2. Germline CDR1 SGHNT, CDR2 YENEEA. The V segment lost 5 bases and the J segment 4 bases; nucleotides outside the gene matches: 7. This CDR3 contains 15 residues. In DNA, the CDR3 is TGTGCCAGCAGCCCGAGACTAGCGCGATACAATGAGCAGTTCTTC. Protein product: CASSPRLARYNEQFF.

This clone was seen only once. The chain combines TRBV7-9 with TRBJ2-7; no clear D. CDR1 is SEHNR, CDR2 FQNEAQ, per germline (reference sequence). Trimming shortened V by 5 bases and J by 5 bases, and 10 bases separated the two germline ends. This CDR3 region has 12 residues. The CDR3 DNA is TGTGCCAGCAGCCCTCAATACAACGAGCAGTACTTC. It encodes CASSPQYNEQYF.

This clone was seen a single time. The rearrangement joins TRBV15 to TRBJ2-1; the match to TRBD2 covers 7 bases. There are 17 residues in the CDR3. Per the germline V gene, CDR1 is LNHNV and CDR2 is YYDKDF (reference sequence). The trim removed 0 bases at V and 7 bases at J, leaving 12 bases unmatched. The CDR3: CATSRDPGAGSSNEQFF. Written as DNA, the CDR3 is TGTGCCACCAGCAGAGACCCCGGAGCGGGGAGCTCTAATGAGCAGTTCTTC.

The chain joins TRBV3-1 (or the pseudogene TRBV3-2) to TRBJ1-5; maybe TRBD1 (6 bases). The CDR3 has 13 residues. Germline CDR1 and CDR2: LGHDT and YNNKEL (reference sequence). Trimming left V 4 bases short and J 4 bases short, with 8 bases between. The CDR3 DNA reads as TGTGCCAGCAGCCTACAGGGAAATCAGCCCCAGCATTTT. Translating it yields CASSLQGNQPQHF.

CDR3 loop: CASSIVGGHLETEAFF. In DNA, the CDR3 is TGTGCCAGTAGTATAGTGGGGGGGCATCTTGAGACTGAAGCTTTCTTT. The rearrangement links TRBV19 to TRBJ1-1; TRBD1 might be the D (6 bases). V was shortened by 1 base and J by 5 bases, with 17 bases between the two germline ends. The CDR3 spans 16 residues. CDR1 LNHDA and CDR2 SQIVND come from the germline V gene (reference sequence). The full variable domain, completed using reference TRBV19 and TRBJ1-1, is DGGITQSPKYLFRKEGQNVTLSCEQNLNHDAMYWYRQDPGQGLRLIYYSQIVNDFQKGDIAEGYSVSREKKESFPLTVTSAQKNPTAFYLCASSIVGGHLETEAFFGQGTRLTVV.

This sequence joins TRBV2 and TRBJ2-7, with D maybe TRBD1 (7 bases). Germline CDR1 and CDR2: SNHLY and FYNNEI. V shed 5 bases and J shed 0 bases, with 11 bases lying between them. CDR3 size: 14 residues. CDR3 DNA: TGTGCCAGCAGTCCAGGGGGGAGCTCCTACGAGCAGTACTTC. Its protein is CASSPGGSSYEQYF.

The sample holds one count of this clone. The chain carries TRBV6-5 and TRBJ1-5, with D uncertain. The ends were cut back, 5 bases at V and 4 bases at J, with 6 bases in the middle. Germline V gene data show CDR1 as MNHEY and CDR2 as SVGAGI. The CDR3 loop spans 12 amino acids. The DNA for the CDR3 is TGTGCCAGCAGTCTAAGTAATCAGCCCCAGCATTTT. As protein: CASSLSNQPQHF.

The rearrangement uses TRBV7-3 and TRBJ2-1; 13 bases are shared with TRBD2. CDR1 and CDR2 from the germline V gene are SGHTA and FQGTGA. Unmatched junction bases numbered 4, after V lost 4 bases and J lost 10 bases. CDR3 size: 14 residues. CDR3 residues: CASSSGLAGEEQFF. The CDR3 DNA is TGTGCCAGCAGCTCCGGACTAGCGGGGGAGGAGCAGTTCTTC.

The chain uses TRBV7-6 and TRBJ2-1, with TRBD1 identical over 8 bases. Germline assignment: CDR1 SGHVS and CDR2 FNYEAQ. The CDR3 loop spans 16 amino acids. J gave up 5 bases and V 4 bases, and 10 bases lay outside the gene matches. CDR3 nucleotide sequence: TGTGCCAGCAGCTCCTTCGGGCAGGGGGCAGACAATGAGCAGTTCTTC. Encoded protein: CASSSFGQGADNEQFF. The complete variable domain, with remaining parts taken from reference TRBV7-6 and TRBJ2-1, reads GAGVSQSPRYKVTKRGQDVALRCDPISGHVSLYWYRQALGQGPEFLTYFNYEAQQDKSGLPNDRFSAERPEGSISTLTIQRTEQRDSAMYRCASSSFGQGADNEQFFGPGTRLTVL.

This chain joins TRBV4-1 and TRBJ2-1; the D gene is possibly TRBD2 (6 bases). The CDR3 is 16 residues long. Germline CDR1 is MGHRA and CDR2 is YSYEKL. Trimming took 0 bases from V and 2 from J, leaving 11 bases between them. CDR3 nucleotide sequence: TGCGCCAGCAGCCAAGATCGGGACTCGACCTACAATGAGCAGTTCTTC. Protein product: CASSQDRDSTYNEQFF.

A note on this clone: The junction departs from the called germline gene at one end, perhaps through a read error. The chain recombines TRBV9 with TRBJ1-1; D is ambiguous. The germline gives CDR1 SGDLS, CDR2 YYNGEE. The CDR3 spans 13 residues. The CDR3 loop reads CASSVEPGRKEVF. DNA for the CDR3: TGTGCCAGCAGCGTAGAACCGGGGAGGAAAGAAGTGTTT.

This rearrangement joins TRBV25-1 to TRBJ1-5, with no clear D. V was shortened by 3 bases and J by 4 bases, with 13 bases between the two germline ends. The germline gives CDR1 MGHDK, CDR2 SYGVNS. This CDR3 comprises 15 residues. CDR3 DNA: TGTGCCAGCAGTGATCGGAGCGCAATAAATCAGCCCCAGCATTTT. Its protein product is CASSDRSAINQPQHF. Full variable domain (outside the CDR3, taken from reference TRBV25-1 and TRBJ1-5): EADIYQTPRYLVIGTGKKITLECSQTMGHDKMYWYQQDPGMELHLIHYSYGVNSTEKGDLSSESTVSRIRTEHFPLTLESARPSHTSQYLCASSDRSAINQPQHFGDGTRLSIL.

The chain links TRBV7-9 to TRBJ1-3; the D gene is possibly TRBD1 (6 bases). Germline-derived CDR1 and CDR2 are SEHNR and FQNEAQ (reference sequence). The germline V and J ends were trimmed by 1 base and 0 bases, with 13 bases remaining between them. The CDR3 spans 17 residues. The CDR3 is CASSLVMDSYSGNTIYF. For the CDR3, the DNA is TGTGCCAGCAGCTTAGTTATGGACAGTTACTCTGGAAACACCATATATTTT.

The chain has TRBV5-1 and TRBJ2-5; 15 bases align to TRBD2. Germline assignment: CDR1 SGHRS and CDR2 YFSETQ. This CDR3 region has 18 residues. With V trimmed by 0 bases and J by 2 bases, 5 bases remained unmatched. The CDR3 here is CASSLEGTSGGWQETQYF. The CDR3 DNA sequence: TGCGCCAGCAGCTTGGAGGGGACTAGCGGGGGGTGGCAAGAGACCCAGTACTTC.

V gene TRBV19 combines with J gene TRBJ1-4; no reliable D call. The V gene's germline CDR1 is LNHDA and CDR2 SQIVND (reference sequence). Deletions cut 7 bases from V and 0 bases from J, with 15 bases between. CDR3 size: 16 residues. CDR3 sequence reads: CASKSTPAATNEKLFF. The CDR3 DNA reads TGTGCCAGTAAGTCGACACCCGCTGCAACTAATGAAAAACTGTTTTTT. The full variable domain, in which reference TRBV19 and TRBJ1-4 provide the parts outside the CDR3, is DGGITQSPKYLFRKEGQNVTLSCEQNLNHDAMYWYRQDPGQGLRLIYYSQIVNDFQKGDIAEGYSVSREKKESFPLTVTSAQKNPTAFYLCASKSTPAATNEKLFFGSGTQLSVL.

This clone was observed a few times. The rearrangement links TRBV19 to TRBJ1-6; 7 bases are a match to TRBD1. CDR1 is LNHDA, CDR2 SQIVND, per germline (reference sequence). There are 14 residues in the CDR3. V shed 5 bases and J 7 bases; nucleotides not matched to a gene: 5. This chain's CDR3 is CASSSGQENSPLHF. In DNA form, the CDR3 reads TGTGCCAGTAGTTCCGGACAGGAAAATTCACCCCTCCACTTT.